The source of this TCR beta chain is a study of shared clonotypes between healthy human individuals. The data were produced by immunoSEQ multiplex PCR, yet TCRdb's version contains in-frame clones alone and is incomplete. The sample consists of 2 million or so clones, 85% to 95% of them appearing once. This CDR3 is built from 15 residues. Germline values: CDR1 ENHRY, CDR2 SYGVKD. V trimming: 3 bases; J trimming: 4 bases; junction bases outside the gene matches: 7. CD45RO-negative, CCR7-positively selected cells formed the naive CD8 fraction, excluding terminally differentiated effector memory CD45RA+ cells.

The clonotype comes from a man between 18 and 35 years old in good health. Sequencing was carried out using naive CD8+ T cells sorted from blood. V and J are TRBV10-3 and TRBJ1-1; TRBD1 matches 8 bases. DNA for the CDR3: TGTGCCATCAGTGACCCACAGGGGGAATTCACTGAAGCTTTCTTT. Its protein product is CAISDPQGEFTEAFF.